This T cell receptor beta chain stems from a study of monozygotic twins with inflammatory bowel disease. Germline V lookup: CDR1 MNHNY, CDR2 SVGAGI (reference sequence). This CDR3 comprises 12 residues. Reanalyzing the 5' RACE reads, TCRdb keeps one entry per CDR3 protein, without DNA. The listing records roughly 300,000 distinct CDR3 sequences. J is TRBJ2-7 and V is TRBV6-6. The source of this sequence is a human donor with ulcerative colitis or Crohn's disease, or a healthy co-twin of an affected twin (not recorded which). Specimen: blood. CDR3 sequence: CASRQEPYEQYF.